This TCR beta chain was sequenced during a study of blood T cell repertoires in COVID-19. Turning to the study itself: COVID-19 samples collected from the United States, Italy and Spain covered acute and convalescent phases. The cDNA or gDNA used as material had been derived from T cells, B-cell-depleted T cells, or PBMCs.

As processed by the authors: Using reference gene primer amplification, nucleated cell counts were estimated. The method was immunoSEQ multiplex PCR; TCRdb's version includes in-frame clones alone and lacks a portion of them. V and J calls and clone size are those listed in that table; D and trimming were worked out from the DNA. This table has more than 200,000 clones, around nine tenths appearing once. The CDR3 is made up of 15 amino acids. CDR1 SGHRS and CDR2 YFSETQ come from the germline V gene. With V trimmed by 3 bases and J by 0 bases, 5 bases remained unmatched. Seattle cases were enrolled at active infection and followed longitudinally.

The source material was peripheral blood. The chain is built from TRBV5-1 and TRBJ2-7; 8 bases map to TRBD1. This receptor was identified in a woman in her sixties with COVID-19, enrolled during active disease. Written as DNA, the CDR3 is TGCGCCAGCAGCTCGGGACAGGCCCTCTCCTACGAGCAGTACTTC. It translates to CASSSGQALSYEQYF. Combining the CDR3 with reference TRBV5-1 and TRBJ2-7 gives the whole variable domain KAGVTQTPRYLIKTRGQQVTLSCSPISGHRSVSWYQQTPGQGLQFLFEYFSETQRNKGNFPGRFSGRQFSNSRSEMNVSTLELGDSALYLCASSSGQALSYEQYFGPGTRLTVT.